This T cell receptor beta chain originates from a study of OX40 agonist ivuxolimab in advanced cancers. Study in general: As their treatment, patients were administered ivuxolimab, an agonistic anti-OX40 (CD134) antibody. Allowance was made for prior anti-PD-1, anti-PD-L1 or anti-CTLA-4 therapy, and roughly 40% had some.

Sequencing was performed with immunoSEQ multiplex PCR; in TCRdb, only in-frame clones are kept and a portion is missing. The data show under 20,000 clones, with about four fifths seen just once and about 20% held by the top ten. The CDR3 has 12 amino acids. The germline V gene has CDR1 LNHNV and CDR2 YYDKDF (reference sequence). V lost 0 bases and J lost 8, with 7 bases in between. This sequence joins TRBV15 and TRBJ1-1; D gene uncertain. The sequences come from CD4+ or CD8+ T cells sorted from blood, collected in a trial of the OX40 agonist ivuxolimab. This clonotype was obtained from an adult with an advanced solid tumor such as melanoma, head and neck, liver or kidney cancer. CDR3 sequence reads: CATSRDLREAFF. The CDR3 region has the DNA TGTGCCACCAGCAGAGATTTGCGGGAAGCTTTCTTT.